A selection of T cell receptor beta chains follows, all from one sample in a study of T cells in localized non-small cell lung cancer. Measured with immunoSEQ multiplex PCR; TCRdb has only the in-frame clones, and not every one. The repertoire holds tens of thousands of clones, with approximately 86% as singletons. The specimen was peripheral blood, collected before any cancer treatment. These receptors were taken from a man aged 18-55 years with stage I lung adenocarcinoma. Each CDR3 is given with its conserved first and last residue. A D gene is named only where the DNA matches it firmly. The size entry is marked missing in some rows and otherwise reads once, few, many or a size class.

CDR3 protein	CDR3 DNA	V gene	J gene	D gene	clone size	CDR3 length
CASSLRRGATEAFF	TGTGCCAGCAGCCTTAGACGAGGCGCCACTGAAGCTTTCTTT	TRBV7-8	TRBJ1-1	NA	NA	14
CASSLPSGQPTDTQYF	TGTGCCAGCAGCTTGCCTTCCGGACAGCCTACAGATACGCAGTATTTT	TRBV5-5	TRBJ2-3	NA	NA	16
CASSTLTCPRSYEQYF	TGCGCCAGTTCTACCCTGACTTGTCCACGCTCCTACGAGCAGTACTTC	TRBV23-1	TRBJ2-7	NA	NA	16
CASSEETDNSPLHF	TGCGCCAGCAGTGAAGAAACAGATAATTCACCCCTCCACTTT	TRBV10-2	TRBJ1-6	NA	few	14
CASRTRRTNTEAFF	TGTGCCAGTAGAACGCGACGGACGAACACTGAAGCTTTCTTT	TRBV19	TRBJ1-1	NA	NA	14
CASRLVGDRGRNTEAFF	TGTGCAAGTCGCTTAGTAGGGGACAGGGGACGGAACACTGAAGCTTTCTTT	TRBV12-2	TRBJ1-1	NA	NA	17
CASRLTDRGRDEQYF	TGTGCCAGCAGACTTACGGACAGGGGACGGGACGAGCAGTACTTC	TRBV7-2	TRBJ2-7	TRBD1	NA	15
CATSSGQNYGYTF	TGTGCCACCAGCAGTGGACAGAACTATGGCTACACCTTC	TRBV15	TRBJ1-2	NA	NA	13
CASSQRAIGNYGYTF	TGCGCCAGCAGCCAAAGGGCCATAGGCAACTATGGCTACACCTTC	TRBV4-1	TRBJ1-2	NA	once	15
CASSLLRGETYNEQFF	TGTGCCAGCAGTTTATTGCGGGGCGAAACCTACAATGAGCAGTTCTTC	TRBV27	TRBJ2-1	NA	NA	16
CATSRDRGTGPQHF	TGTGCCACCAGCAGAGATCGAGGGACTGGGCCCCAGCATTTT	TRBV15	TRBJ1-5	NA	NA	14
CASSSRQGSEAFF	TGTGCCAGCAGCTCTCGACAGGGGTCTGAAGCTTTCTTT	TRBV7-2	TRBJ1-1	TRBD1	few	13
CASGTTGSYNEQFF	TGTGCCAGCGGGACAACGGGATCCTACAATGAGCAGTTCTTC	TRBV7-6	TRBJ2-1	NA	NA	14
CARGNTGELFF	TGTGCCCGAGGCAACACCGGGGAGCTGTTTTTT	TRBV30	TRBJ2-2	NA	NA	11
CASSGNRQNYGYTF	TGTGCCAGCAGTGGGAATCGACAGAACTATGGCTACACCTTC	TRBV2	TRBJ1-2	NA	once	14
CASSSRGIGNTIYF	TGTGCCAGCAGCAGTCGGGGGATCGGAAACACCATATATTTT	TRBV7-8	TRBJ1-3	NA	few	14
CASSGASGGFRPETQYF	TGCGCCAGCTCTGGGGCTAGCGGGGGCTTCAGGCCGGAGACCCAGTACTTC	TRBV4-1	TRBJ2-5	TRBD2	NA	17
CASSGGGAATSGTQGTQYF	TGTGCCAGCAGTGGGGGAGGGGCCGCGACTAGCGGGACCCAGGGGACCCAGTACTTC	TRBV2	TRBJ2-5	TRBD2	NA	19
CASSKEGLYNEQFF	TGTGCCAGTAGTAAGGAGGGTCTCTACAATGAGCAGTTCTTC	TRBV19	TRBJ2-1	NA	NA	14
CASSEVNTEAFF	TGCGCCAGCAGTGAAGTGAACACTGAAGCTTTCTTT	TRBV10-1	TRBJ1-1	NA	NA	12
CATFLGSSGNTIYF	TGTGCCACCTTCTTGGGGAGCTCTGGAAACACCATATATTTT	TRBV21-1	TRBJ1-3	NA	NA	14
CASSQMSSIGEKLFF	TGTGCCAGCAGCCAAATGTCGAGTATTGGAGAAAAACTGTTTTTT	TRBV14	TRBJ1-4	NA	NA	15
CSAWAGAEAFF	TGCAGTGCTTGGGCAGGGGCAGAAGCTTTCTTT	TRBV20-1	TRBJ1-1	NA	once	11
CASSLRGTGEAFF	TGTGCCAGCAGCTTAAGGGGCACAGGGGAAGCTTTCTTT	TRBV7-2	TRBJ1-1	NA	NA	13
CASSLDPGLAGVTEQYF	TGTGCCAGCAGCTTAGATCCCGGACTAGCGGGGGTAACGGAGCAGTACTTC	TRBV11-2	TRBJ2-7	TRBD2	NA	17
CASSLPTGTGGSPLHF	TGTGCCAGCAGTTTACCCACAGGGACGGGGGGTTCACCCCTCCACTTT	TRBV28	TRBJ1-6	NA	few	16
CASSVMVTTNTEAFF	TGTGCCAGCAGCGTGATGGTCACAACGAACACTGAAGCTTTCTTT	TRBV9	TRBJ1-1	NA	NA	15
CASSVAAGPPWSPLHF	TGTGCCAGCAGCGTAGCTGCGGGACCGCCCTGGTCACCCCTCCACTTT	TRBV9	TRBJ1-6	NA	NA	16
CASGDNTKNIQYF	TGTGCCAGCGGGGACAATACCAAAAACATTCAGTACTTC	TRBV27	TRBJ2-4	NA	few	13
CASSPQGASGYTF	TGTGCCAGCTCACCACAGGGGGCAAGCGGCTACACCTTC	TRBV18	TRBJ1-2	TRBD1	NA	13
CASSHGSSLSNQPQHF	TGTGCCAGCTCACATGGGAGTTCCCTTAGCAATCAGCCCCAGCATTTT	TRBV18	TRBJ1-5	NA	NA	16
CASSFSGTGISGNTIYF	TGTGCCAGCAGCTTTTCCGGGACAGGGATCTCTGGAAACACCATATATTTT	TRBV9	TRBJ1-3	TRBD1	NA	17
CASSQGTGEKGNSPLHF	TGCGCCAGCAGCCAAGGTACAGGGGAGAAGGGTAATTCACCCCTCCACTTT	TRBV4-1	TRBJ1-6	TRBD1	once	17
CASSASGVQYF	TGTGCCAGCAGCGCCTCAGGGGTGCAGTACTTC	TRBV7-2	TRBJ2-7	NA	NA	11
CASSQGDRDGDTQYF	TGTGCCAGCAGCCAAGGGGACCGAGACGGGGATACGCAGTATTTT	TRBV4-2	TRBJ2-3	NA	NA	15
CASSQEGYRDFRF	TGTGCCAGCAGCCAAGAAGGGTACCGGGATTTTCGCTTC	TRBV4-2	TRBJ1-2	NA	once	13
CAISALLSTGGYTF	TGTGCCATCAGTGCTTTATTGTCGACGGGTGGCTACACCTTC	TRBV10-3	TRBJ1-2	NA	NA	14
CASSFDGLNTEAFF	TGTGCCAGCAGCTTTGACGGCCTGAACACTGAAGCTTTCTTT	TRBV5-4	TRBJ1-1	NA	NA	14